Below, 31 T cell receptor beta chains from the same sample are listed, as sequenced in a study of T cells in Graves' hyperthyroidism and ophthalmopathy. TCR beta CDR3 region amplification was performed from RNA transcripts. With the HTBI primer set, the TCR CDR3 went through a first round of RT-PCR. TCRdb redid the calling of the multiplex PCR reads with MiXCR, one entry per CDR3 protein. Among roughly 240,000 distinct CDR3 sequences listed, roughly 15% were seen once. Material: blood. These receptors all stem from a woman younger than 30 with Graves' ophthalmopathy.

In this sample, this clonotype turned up many times. The chain joins TRBV20-1 to TRBJ2-3; weak D call: TRBD1 (5 bases). The V gene's germline CDR1 is DFQATT and CDR2 SNEGSKA (reference sequence). Trimming took 3 bases from V and 5 from J, leaving 15 bases between them. The CDR3 consists of 14 residues. CDR3 amino acids: CSASFREEQDTQYF. Written as DNA, the CDR3 is TGCAGTGCTAGCTTCAGGGAAGAGCAAGATACGCAGTATTTT.

This clonotype came up many times. The chain has TRBV12-3 or TRBV12-4 and TRBJ2-1; TRBD2 agrees at 9 bases. CDR3 length: 16 residues. With 4 bases clipped from V and 7 bases from J, the junction kept 11 bases outside the gene matches. CDR3 residues: CASSSLGGRAGNEQFF. CDR3 nucleotide sequence: TGTGCCAGCAGTTCCCTCGGCGGGAGGGCCGGGAATGAGCAGTTCTTC.

In this sample, this clonotype turned up many times. This chain links TRBV7-8 with TRBJ2-5; 8 bases map to TRBD2. The CDR3 covers 14 residues. The V segment lost 5 bases and the J segment 7 bases; nucleotides outside the gene matches: 9. Germline values: CDR1 SGHVS, CDR2 FQNEAQ. CDR3: CASSPREGQGTQYF. The CDR3 DNA is TGTGCCAGCAGCCCTCGGGAGGGCCAGGGGACCCAGTACTTC.

This clonotype was recorded at least ten times. The V call is TRBV20-1, the J call TRBJ2-7; 11 nucleotides align to TRBD2. With 6 bases clipped from V and 0 bases from J, the junction kept 7 bases outside the gene matches. The length of the CDR3 is 15 residues. Per the germline V gene, CDR1 is DFQATT and CDR2 is SNEGSKA (reference sequence). The CDR3 DNA sequence: TGCAGTGCAACCGGGACTAGCGGAGTCTCCTACGAGCAGTACTTC. It encodes CSATGTSGVSYEQYF.

The sample holds many counts of this clonotype. The chain combines TRBV28 with TRBJ2-7; D is perhaps TRBD1 (6 bases). The ends were cut back, 3 bases at V and 2 bases at J, with 14 bases in the middle. Germline V CDR1 and CDR2: MDHEN, SYDVKM. There are 15 residues in the CDR3. The CDR3 bases are TGTGCCAGCAGTTTTACAGGGAACGGGCCCTACGAGCAGTACTTC. This gives the protein CASSFTGNGPYEQYF.

The sample holds many counts of this clonotype. The chain employs TRBV7-9 and TRBJ2-7; D unclear. There are 15 residues in the CDR3. Trimming took 6 bases from V and 6 from J, leaving 21 bases between them. Germline loops: CDR1 SEHNR, CDR2 FQNEAQ (reference sequence). The CDR3 coding sequence is TGTGCCAGCAGTTCGACTGACCATGGATTTGGCGAGCAGTACTTC. Protein product: CASSSTDHGFGEQYF.

The genes are TRBV11-2 and TRBJ2-7; the match to TRBD1 covers 7 bases. The V and J ends lost 5 bases and 2 bases, in that order; junction bases with no gene match: 9. The germline V gene has CDR1 SGHAT and CDR2 FQNNGV. This CDR3 has 15 residues. The CDR3: CASSTPLTGTYEQYF. The CDR3 DNA sequence: TGTGCCAGCAGCACCCCTCTGACAGGGACCTACGAGCAGTACTTC.

The sample holds many counts of this clonotype. The rearrangement links TRBV20-1 to TRBJ1-1; 7 bases are shared with TRBD1. Germline lookup yields CDR1 DFQATT and CDR2 SNEGSKA (reference sequence). Unmatched junction bases numbered 3, after V lost 5 bases and J lost 6 bases. CDR3 length: 11 residues. The CDR3 sequence: CSAEGQSEAFF. The CDR3 DNA sequence: TGCAGTGCTGAGGGACAGTCTGAAGCTTTCTTT.

This clonotype has ten or more counts. V gene TRBV7-9 combines with J gene TRBJ2-3; D possibly uses TRBD1 or TRBD2 (6 bases each). V lost 5 bases and J 3 bases, leaving 12 bases between the germline ends. CDR3 length: 14 residues. Germline V gene data show CDR1 as SEHNR and CDR2 as FQNEAQ (reference sequence). CDR3 loop: CASSVTGATDTQYF. The CDR3 DNA sequence: TGTGCCAGCAGCGTTACGGGGGCAACAGATACGCAGTATTTT.

This clonotype was counted between two and nine times. The CDR3 DNA is TGTGCCAGCAGCACCACGCAACAGGGGCTGTCTGGAAACACCATATATTTT. Translating it yields CASSTTQQGLSGNTIYF. The chain joins TRBV7-9 to TRBJ1-3, with TRBD1 matching 7 bases. J lost 1 base, V lost 5 bases, and 11 bases had no gene match. The germline V gene has CDR1 SEHNR and CDR2 FQNEAQ (reference sequence). The CDR3 spans 17 residues.

The chain uses TRBV3-1 and TRBJ2-2, with 10 bases fitting TRBD2. Looked up from germline, CDR1 is LGHDT and CDR2 is YNNKEL (reference sequence). The trim removed 4 bases at V and 6 bases at J, leaving 11 bases unmatched. There are 17 residues in the CDR3. The CDR3 sequence: CASSPESGRAWPGELFF. The CDR3 DNA reads TGTGCCAGCAGCCCGGAAAGCGGGAGGGCGTGGCCCGGGGAGCTGTTTTTT.

This clonotype was found many times. The chain has TRBV12-3 or TRBV12-4 and TRBJ1-5; D gene ambiguous. The CDR3 covers 15 residues. V was cut by 6 bases and J by 2 bases, with 14 bases left in between. The CDR3 nucleotides read TGTGCCAGCAGCCCCATGGCTCTGGGCAATCAGCCCCAGCATTTT. It yields the protein CASSPMALGNQPQHF.

This clonotype was recorded at least ten times. The chain links TRBV28 to TRBJ2-7, with 13 bases aligning to TRBD2. V shed 4 bases, J shed 12 bases, and the junction held 12 bases outside the gene matches. The CDR3 consists of 15 residues. The germline gives CDR1 MDHEN, CDR2 SYDVKM. CDR3 residues: CASSSYRLAGGALYF. CDR3 in DNA: TGTGCCAGCAGTTCCTACCGACTAGCGGGGGGAGCGCTGTACTTC.

There are many counts of this clonotype. This chain connects TRBV28 to TRBJ2-1; 11 nucleotides match TRBD2. The CDR3 loop spans 16 amino acids. CDR1 and CDR2 from the germline V gene are MDHEN and SYDVKM. Trimming removed 5 bases from V and 9 bases from J; junction bases left unmatched: 12. CDR3 sequence: CASSPILAGALSEQFF. Here the CDR3 DNA reads TGTGCCAGCAGTCCCATACTAGCGGGAGCCCTCAGTGAGCAGTTCTTC.

This clonotype has a count of ten or more. This chain uses TRBV28 with TRBJ2-1; 7 bases agree with TRBD2. V gave up 6 bases and J gave up 10 bases; unmatched junction bases: 15. The CDR3 is made up of 15 amino acids. The V gene's germline CDR1 is MDHEN and CDR2 SYDVKM. CDR3: CASRAPTGGAGEQFF. The CDR3 region has the DNA TGTGCCAGCAGAGCCCCGACGGGAGGAGCAGGGGAGCAGTTCTTC.

This clonotype was seen at least ten times. The chain uses TRBV10-2 and TRBJ2-7, with 10 bases that match TRBD1. CDR1 and CDR2 from the germline V gene are WSHSY and SAAADI. The CDR3 loop spans 15 amino acids. The V segment lost 5 bases and the J segment 2 bases; nucleotides outside the gene matches: 6. Written as DNA, the CDR3 is TGCGCCAGCAGTCTTCACGACAGGGGGCCCTACGAGCAGTACTTC. This sequence encodes CASSLHDRGPYEQYF.

As concerns this clonotype: A read error is possible here, since a much larger clone lies one base away. The V and J genes are TRBV20-1 and TRBJ1-6, with TRBD1 identical over 9 bases. J gave up 2 bases and V 5 bases, and 4 bases lay outside the gene matches. CDR3 length: 15 amino acids. The V gene's germline CDR1 is DFQATT and CDR2 SNEGSKA (reference sequence). The chain's CDR3 is CSAEDRGPYNSPLHF. The CDR3 bases are TGCAGTGCTGAGGACAGGGGACCCTATAATTCACCCCTCCACTTT.

There are many counts of this clonotype. J is TRBJ2-1 and V is TRBV7-2, with 7 positions matching TRBD2. The trim removed 5 bases at V and 4 bases at J, leaving 5 bases unmatched. Germline V CDR1 and CDR2: SGHTA, FQGNSA. This CDR3 has 14 amino acids. This CDR3 reads CASSPDSGYNEQFF. The DNA of the CDR3 is TGTGCCAGCAGCCCAGATAGCGGGTACAATGAGCAGTTCTTC.

This clonotype occurred a few times. The V and J genes are TRBV10-3 and TRBJ1-3, with D possibly matching TRBD1 (5 bases). CDR1 ENHRY and CDR2 SYGVKD come from the germline V gene. V lost 5 bases and J lost 9, with 17 bases in between. This CDR3 contains 14 residues. CDR3 in DNA: TGTGCCATCAGTCCTGACCGCGTTGGGGGCACCATATATTTT. Protein product: CAISPDRVGGTIYF.

This chain uses TRBV20-1 with TRBJ2-1; TRBD2 matches 9 bases. Germline CDR1 is DFQATT and CDR2 is SNEGSKA (reference sequence). This CDR3 comprises 17 residues. With V trimmed by 0 bases and J by 0 bases, 6 bases remained unmatched. CDR3 nucleotides: TGCAGTGCTAGAGATCATGGTAGCGGGAGCTCCTACAATGAGCAGTTCTTC. Encoded protein: CSARDHGSGSSYNEQFF.

This clonotype was counted ten times or more. The chain recombines TRBV20-1 with TRBJ1-2; 11 bases are shared with TRBD1. J lost 1 base, V lost 1 base, and 5 bases had no gene match. The CDR3 covers 16 residues. Germline CDR1 DFQATT, CDR2 SNEGSKA (reference sequence). The CDR3 reads CSARVPGTGGNYGYTF. CDR3 sequence (DNA): TGCAGTGCTAGAGTCCCCGGGACAGGGGGTAACTATGGCTACACCTTC.

This clonotype was seen at least ten times. The J gene is TRBJ2-7, the V gene TRBV7-9, with 12 bases fitting TRBD2. The V and J ends lost 4 bases and 3 bases, in that order; junction bases with no gene match: 7. CDR3 length equals 16 residues. From germline, CDR1 is SEHNR and CDR2 FQNEAQ (reference sequence). For the CDR3, the DNA is TGTGCCAGCAGCTACCCGACTAGCGGGAGACACTACGAGCAGTACTTC. Translated: CASSYPTSGRHYEQYF.

This clonotype occurred a few times. It may be a read error: a sequence one base away is much more abundant. V usage is TRBV7-3 and J usage is TRBJ2-7, with D uncertain. This CDR3 has 13 residues. In germline, CDR1 is SGHTA, CDR2 FQGTGA. CDR3 amino acids: CAGSPDGRIEQYF. The DNA of the CDR3 is TGTGCCGGCAGCCCGGACGGCCGTATCGAGCAGTACTTC.

This clonotype occurred many times. The chain combines TRBV11-3 with TRBJ1-6, with D uncertain. CDR1 SGHNT and CDR2 YENEEA come from the germline V gene. The CDR3 sequence is 17 residues long. With 2 bases removed from V and 6 bases from J, the gap between germline ends came to 17 bases. The CDR3 region is CASSLIEGSGPNSPLHF. The CDR3, as DNA: TGTGCCAGCAGCTTAATTGAAGGTTCGGGCCCTAATTCACCCCTCCACTTT.

This clonotype was found many times. The chain is built from TRBV28 and TRBJ1-4; no reliable D call. The CDR3 runs to 13 residues. Germline values: CDR1 MDHEN, CDR2 SYDVKM. V was cut by 8 bases and J by 0 bases, with 7 bases left in between. CDR3 residues: CASGVATNEKLFF. In nucleotides, the CDR3 is TGTGCCAGCGGAGTTGCAACTAATGAAAAACTGTTTTTT.

This clonotype was seen more than once but under ten times. One base away lies a much larger clone, so this may be a sequencing read error. The J gene is TRBJ1-4, the V gene TRBV2; tentatively, D is TRBD1 (5 bases). V was shortened by 6 bases and J by 11 bases, with 28 bases between the two germline ends. Germline V CDR1 and CDR2: SNHLY, FYNNEI. This CDR3 has 17 amino acids. The CDR3 region is CASRGKMEAGYPRKLFF. In nucleotides, the CDR3 is TGTGCCAGCAGGGGGAAAATGGAGGCAGGGTATCCGAGGAAACTGTTTTTT.

This clonotype occurred many times. This chain links TRBV28 with TRBJ1-3; TRBD1 might be the D (5 bases). From germline, CDR1 is MDHEN and CDR2 SYDVKM. This CDR3 spans 14 amino acids. The V end was cut by 8 bases, the J end by 0 bases, with 11 bases between. For the CDR3, the DNA is TGTGCCAGCGGCGGGGGAGGCTCTGGAAACACCATATATTTT. Protein product: CASGGGGSGNTIYF.

The chain is built from TRBV11-2 and TRBJ2-3; TRBD1 or TRBD2 may be the D gene (7 bases each). The CDR3 extends over 18 amino acids. In germline, CDR1 is SGHAT, CDR2 FQNNGV. V shed 2 bases and J shed 2 bases, with 20 bases lying between them. CDR3 residues: CASSLRTQGRGDTDTQYF. For the CDR3, the DNA is TGTGCCAGCAGCTTACGGACACAGGGGAGGGGGGACACAGATACGCAGTATTTT.

This clonotype was seen ten or more times. The chain couples TRBV30 to TRBJ2-2, with a tentative D call TRBD1 (5 bases). Trimming stripped 0 bases from V and 5 bases from J, with 13 bases between. The CDR3 length is 15 residues. Germline CDR1 GTSNPN, CDR2 SVGIG (reference sequence). DNA for the CDR3: TGTGCCTGGAGTGTACCACCAGGGTTTACCGGGGAGCTGTTTTTT. Translated: CAWSVPPGFTGELFF. Combining the CDR3 with reference TRBV30 and TRBJ2-2 gives the whole variable domain SQTIHQWPATLVQPVGSPLSLECTVEGTSNPNLYWYRQAAGRGLQLLFYSVGIGQISSEVPQNLSASRPQDRQFILSSKKLLLSDSGFYLCAWSVPPGFTGELFFGEGSRLTVL.

This clonotype was counted at least ten times. The rearrangement uses TRBV12-5 and TRBJ2-7; no reliable D call. The germline gives CDR1 LGHNT, CDR2 FRNRAP. The CDR3 is 13 residues long. The V end was cut by 1 base, the J end by 2 bases, with 6 bases between. The chain's CDR3 is CASGLDSTYEQYF. The CDR3 DNA sequence: TGTGCTAGTGGTTTGGACAGTACCTACGAGCAGTACTTC.

This clonotype was recorded a few times. The chain joins TRBV15 to TRBJ2-2; 7 positions agree with TRBD1. The germline V gene encodes CDR1 LNHNV and CDR2 YYDKDF (reference sequence). The length of the CDR3 is 13 residues. V lost 5 bases, J lost 6 bases, and 3 bases stayed unmatched. CDR3 protein: CATSLQGPGELFF. The CDR3 coding sequence is TGTGCCACCAGCCTACAGGGGCCCGGGGAGCTGTTTTTT. The whole variable domain, remainder taken from reference TRBV15 and TRBJ2-2, is DAMVIQNPRYQVTQFGKPVTLSCSQTLNHNVMYWYQQKSSQAPKLLFHYYDKDFNNEADTPDNFQSRRPNTSFCFLDIRSPGLGDTAMYLCATSLQGPGELFFGEGSRLTVL.